This is a list of T cell receptor beta chains from one sample in a study of cytomegalovirus exposure and HLA in healthy donors. The table came from immunoSEQ multiplex PCR; TCRdb's copy has only in-frame clones and leaves some out. The sample gives approximately 100,000 clones, around three quarters of which show up once; roughly 4% is in the top ten. Sequencing was done on a sample of PBMCs. These receptors all stem from a man aged 50-60 years in good health and CMV-seropositive. CDR3s leave out the opening cysteine and the closing phenylalanine or tryptophan.

TRBV19	TRBJ1-2	ASGGQGGNYGYT
TRBV4-1	TRBJ2-5	ASSQEGPGEGRPGLETQY
TRBV5-8	TRBJ1-1	ASSKQGETEAF
TRBV5-1	TRBJ2-1	ASSLGVSSYNEQF
TRBV7-9	TRBJ2-1	ASSTIAGAVNNEQF
TRBV21-1	TRBJ1-5	ASSGLGGTDSNQPQH
TRBV5-1	TRBJ1-3	ASSLGAGSGNTIY
TRBV7-9	TRBJ2-5	SSSLGQGQETQY
TRBV27	TRBJ2-1	ASSLYQLAGGPYNEQF
TRBV9	TRBJ2-1	ASSVALLATYNEQF
TRBV5-1	TRBJ2-3	ASSLGLYATISTDTQY
TRBV6-4	TRBJ2-7	ASSHRDEQY
TRBV6-5	TRBJ1-5	ASSYSTGKDQPQH
TRBV19	TRBJ2-1	ASSIVTGGGNEQF
TRBV18	TRBJ1-1	ASSPPATGEAF
TRBV5-4	TRBJ2-7	ASSFGGSGYEQY
TRBV7-8	TRBJ1-1	ASSPRDRVGTEAF
TRBV4-1	TRBJ1-5	ASSLRPGSEPQH
TRBV7-3	TRBJ2-3	ASSLTLAADTQY
TRBV10-3	TRBJ2-7	AISETAVSYEQY
TRBV11-2	TRBJ1-1	ASSPLGGSLSAGTEAF
TRBV29-1	TRBJ2-1	SVEGAGGADISYNEQF
TRBV29-1	TRBJ1-2	SVTSGGAVYGYT
TRBV30	TRBJ2-2	AWSVPATYANTGELF
TRBV5-4	TRBJ1-1	ASSLSGQGAMNTEAF
TRBV7-2	TRBJ1-2	ASSPQGGNGYT
TRBV6-1	TRBJ2-3	ASSRTGYDTQY
TRBV7-9	TRBJ2-7	ASSLTGIDAEQY
TRBV10-3	TRBJ2-7	ATKDRLTYEQY
TRBV18	TRBJ2-2	ASSPTPNTGELF
TRBV27	TRBJ2-2	ASSLTGTGELF
TRBV27	TRBJ2-3	ASSFEGAGDTQY
TRBV7-3	TRBJ2-7	ASSPSYGVSYEQY